A single sample gave rise to the 20 T cell receptor beta chains below, sequenced in a study of technical replicates of blood from a handful of donors. Here immunoSEQ multiplex PCR was the method, and the copy in TCRdb shows in-frame clones only, minus some. The sample yields about 81,000 clones, 75% to 85% seen once. Sequencing was done on a sample of PBMCs. These receptors came from a human donor in good health. Some clones in this sample may be carry-over from other donors' samples.

The chain's CDR3 is CASRFNVGSPLHF. The CDR3 DNA sequence: TGTGCCAGCAGGTTCAATGTCGGTTCACCCCTCCACTTT. This rearrangement joins TRBV7-8 to TRBJ1-6; D unresolved. Trimming cost V 6 bases and J 9 bases, with 12 bases left between them. The germline CDR1 and CDR2 sequences are SGHVS and FQNEAQ. The CDR3 spans 13 residues. The entire variable domain, with the rest obtained from reference TRBV7-8 and TRBJ1-6, is as follows: GAGVSQSPRYKVAKRGQDVALRCDPISGHVSLFWYQQALGQGPEFLTYFQNEAQLDKSGLPSDRFFAERPEGSVSTLKIQRTQQEDSAVYLCASRFNVGSPLHFGNGTRLTVT.

The chain carries TRBV5-1 and TRBJ2-3, with 9 bases identical to TRBD1. Trimming took 3 bases from V and 6 from J; bases not matched to a gene: 5. Germline-derived CDR1 and CDR2 are SGHRS and YFSETQ. This CDR3 contains 14 residues. This CDR3 reads CASSWTGAGDTQYF. The DNA of the CDR3 is TGCGCCAGCAGCTGGACAGGGGCAGGCGATACGCAGTATTTT.

This chain joins TRBV30 and TRBJ2-7; D not certain. Germline assignment: CDR1 GTSNPN and CDR2 SVGIG (reference sequence). CDR3 length: 12 amino acids. Trimming took off 6 bases at V and 7 bases at J, with 16 bases between the two ends. In DNA form, the CDR3 reads TGTGCCTGCCCACTCGCGTCGGGTGAGCAGTACTTC. Translating gives CACPLASGEQYF.

The chain recombines TRBV19 with TRBJ1-6, with 9 bases fitting TRBD1. The V and J ends lost 3 bases and 10 bases, in that order; junction bases with no gene match: 4. The CDR3 spans 14 residues. The germline CDR1 and CDR2 sequences are LNHDA and SQIVND (reference sequence). The CDR3 here is CASSMTGGRSPLHF. The CDR3 DNA sequence: TGTGCCAGTAGTATGACAGGGGGAAGATCACCCCTCCACTTT.

This chain connects TRBV5-8 to TRBJ2-7, with TRBD1 matching 7 bases. After removal of 0 bases from V and 4 bases from J, the junction contained 1 base not matched to a gene. CDR3 length equals 13 residues. Germline CDR1 SGHTS, CDR2 YDEGEE. CDR3 nucleotide sequence: TGTGCCAGCAGCTTGGACAGGGGATACGAGCAGTACTTC. This codes for CASSLDRGYEQYF.

The chain couples TRBV11-1 to TRBJ2-2; D is uncertain. The CDR3 runs 13 residues. Trimming cost V 5 bases and J 7 bases, with 11 bases left between them. Per the germline V gene, CDR1 is SGHAT and CDR2 is FQDESV (reference sequence). The CDR3: CASSPIRGGELFF. The DNA of the CDR3 is TGTGCCAGCAGCCCGATCCGAGGCGGGGAGCTGTTTTTT.

V and J are TRBV11-2 and TRBJ2-1; possible D gene TRBD2, 6 bases. Germline V gene sequence: CDR1 SGHAT, CDR2 FQNNGV. The CDR3 contains 16 residues. The V end was cut by 5 bases, the J end by 1 base, with 15 bases between. In DNA, the CDR3 is TGTGCCAGCAGCCGCCGCGGGGACTCGTCCTACAATGAGCAGTTCTTC. Translating gives CASSRRGDSSYNEQFF.

The chain combines TRBV6-5 with TRBJ1-1, with 8 bases fitting TRBD1. V dropped 4 bases and J dropped 10; count of bases not matched to a gene: 8. CDR1 and CDR2 (germline): MNHEY, SVGAGI. This CDR3 has 13 amino acids. The CDR3 protein is CASSLRTGSVAFF. CDR3 coding DNA: TGTGCCAGCAGTTTGAGGACAGGGAGCGTAGCTTTCTTT.

This clone was picked up many times. The chain links TRBV30 to TRBJ2-5; D is undetermined. The V and J ends lost 0 bases and 5 bases respectively, with 7 bases between them. CDR3 size: 12 residues. CDR1 is GTSNPN and CDR2 is SVGIG in the germline V gene (reference sequence). The CDR3 nucleotides are TGTGCCTGGAGTGTTACCGGGGAGACCCAGTACTTC. It is translated as CAWSVTGETQYF.

J is TRBJ2-1 and V is TRBV11-2, with TRBD2 matching 7 bases. The germline gives CDR1 SGHAT, CDR2 FQNNGV. The CDR3 runs to 14 residues. Trimming took 5 bases from V and 5 from J; bases not matched to a gene: 6. The CDR3 DNA reads TGTGCCAGCAGCCCGGGACTACAAAACAATGAGCAGTTCTTC. It encodes CASSPGLQNNEQFF. The full variable domain, completed using reference TRBV11-2 and TRBJ2-1, is EAGVAQSPRYKIIEKRQSVAFWCNPISGHATLYWYQQILGQGPKLLIQFQNNGVVDDSQLPKDRFSAERLKGVDSTLKIQPAKLEDSAVYLCASSPGLQNNEQFFGPGTRLTVL.

This chain uses TRBV4-3 with TRBJ1-1, with D uncertain. The CDR3 has 14 residues. The germline gives CDR1 LGHNA, CDR2 YSLEER. The V end lost 0 bases, the J end lost 8 bases, and 13 bases lay between the germline ends. CDR3 amino acids: CASSQEDWVEEAFF. CDR3 in DNA: TGCGCCAGCAGCCAAGAGGATTGGGTGGAGGAAGCTTTCTTT.

The V call is TRBV5-1, the J call TRBJ2-1, with TRBD1 matching over 10 bases. The V and J ends lost 4 bases and 10 bases, in that order; junction bases with no gene match: 2. This CDR3 spans 12 amino acids. Per germline, CDR1 SGHRS and CDR2 YFSETQ. This CDR3 is CASSQDRGEQFF. The CDR3 DNA is TGCGCCAGCAGCCAGGACAGGGGGGAGCAGTTCTTC.

The CDR3 nucleotides are TGTGCCAGCAGCTCAGGAACCTCAAATGGCTACACCTTC. Translating gives CASSSGTSNGYTF. The chain employs TRBV5-6 and TRBJ1-2; D remains ambiguous. Germline assignment: CDR1 SGHDT and CDR2 YYEEEE. Trimming removed 3 bases from V and 6 bases from J, with 12 bases in between. There are 13 residues in the CDR3.

This clone was seen only once. The rearrangement uses TRBV11-2 and TRBJ2-5; 7 bases are a match to TRBD2. Trimming removed 3 bases from V and 0 bases from J; junction bases left unmatched: 10. CDR1 and CDR2 (germline): SGHAT, FQNNGV. CDR3 length equals 17 residues. The DNA of the CDR3 is TGTGCCAGCAGCTTTGCTGGGCTAGCGGTGTACCAAGAGACCCAGTACTTC. This translates into CASSFAGLAVYQETQYF.

This rearrangement joins TRBV6-5 to TRBJ2-1; 11 bases map to TRBD1. This CDR3 is built from 14 residues. V shed 5 bases, J shed 9 bases, and the junction held 6 bases outside the gene matches. CDR1 is MNHEY and CDR2 is SVGAGI in the germline V gene. The CDR3 region has the DNA TGTGCCAGCAGTACCGGGACAGGGGGAAGTGAGCAGTTCTTC. This gives the protein CASSTGTGGSEQFF.

The chain has TRBV18 and TRBJ1-2; 7 nucleotides agree with TRBD1. V gave up 0 bases and J gave up 3 bases; unmatched junction bases: 7. This CDR3 is 16 amino acids long. Germline V gene data show CDR1 as KGHSH and CDR2 as LQKENI. The CDR3 bases are TGTGCCAGCTCACCACCGAGCCAGGGGGTCTACTATGGCTACACCTTC. This translates into CASSPPSQGVYYGYTF.

The J gene is TRBJ1-4, the V gene TRBV2; no reliable D call. V lost 8 bases and J lost 6, with 16 bases in between. CDR3 length equals 14 residues. Germline-derived CDR1 and CDR2 are SNHLY and FYNNEI. DNA for the CDR3: TGTGCCAGCGGAGGAGGCCGGTCCTATGAAAAACTGTTTTTT. As protein: CASGGGRSYEKLFF.

This clone appeared once. The chain carries TRBV6-1 and TRBJ1-2; D uncertain. In germline, CDR1 is MNHNS, CDR2 SASEGT. Trimming stripped 10 bases from V and 3 bases from J, with 12 bases between. The CDR3 is 12 residues long. The CDR3 loop is CAIQQIYYGYTF. CDR3 DNA: TGTGCCATCCAACAGATCTACTATGGCTACACCTTC.

CDR3 DNA: TGTGCCAGCAGCTTGTTGGGGGGCTATGGCTACACCTTC. Its translation is CASSLLGGYGYTF. The chain recombines TRBV5-5 with TRBJ1-2, with D possibly TRBD1 on 5 matching bases. Germline V gives CDR1 SGHKS, CDR2 YYEKEE (reference sequence). This CDR3 region has 13 residues. Between the trimmed V and J ends, which lost 1 base and 4 bases, there was a span of 8 bases. The whole variable domain, remainder taken from reference TRBV5-5 and TRBJ1-2, is DAGVTQSPTHLIKTRGQQVTLRCSPISGHKSVSWYQQVLGQGPQFIFQYYEKEERGRGNFPDRFSARQFPNYSSELNVNALLLGDSALYLCASSLLGGYGYTFGSGTRLTVV.

V gene TRBV29-1 combines with J gene TRBJ2-7; a weak D match, TRBD2 (5 bases). Germline V CDR1 and CDR2: SQVTM, ANQGSEA. V shed 2 bases and J shed 6 bases, with 14 bases lying between them. CDR3 length equals 13 residues. CDR3 sequence (DNA): TGCAGCGTTGAAACTAGGCTAGCCGGCGAGCAGTACTTC. Its translation is CSVETRLAGEQYF.